These 19 T cell receptor beta chains were all obtained from the same sample, sequenced in a study of T-cell reconstitution after alpha-beta-depleted transplantation in children. Researchers prepared the TCRbeta library using unique molecular identifiers, the study reports. One entry per CDR3 protein, called by TCRdb with MiXCR from the PCR reads. The sample shows 440,000 or so distinct CDR3 sequences, about a tenth of them seen only once. The specimen comprised PBMCs from the stem cell graft donor, sampled from the stem cell graft. The receptor source for this set is a human donor who donated a stem cell graft to a child with acute myeloid leukemia.

V usage is TRBV7-2 and J usage is TRBJ1-4, with 9 bases fitting TRBD1. This CDR3 region has 15 residues. J gave up 8 bases and V 5 bases, and 9 bases lay outside the gene matches. Germline values: CDR1 SGHTA, CDR2 FQGNSA. The CDR3 loop reads CASSAPDRGGEKLFF. The CDR3 DNA is TGTGCCAGCAGCGCCCCGGACAGGGGAGGAGAAAAACTGTTTTTT.

This clonotype showed up just a few times. The chain uses TRBV5-1 and TRBJ1-6, with D hard to call. V was pared by 2 bases and J by 10 bases, with 10 bases between. CDR3 size: 13 residues. Germline CDR1 and CDR2: SGHRS and YFSETQ. CDR3 nucleotide sequence: TGCGCCAGCAGCTTCCGGGTGGAATCACCCCTCCACTTT. It translates to CASSFRVESPLHF.

This chain links TRBV7-9 with TRBJ1-1; 10 positions match TRBD1. Trimming at V came to 4 bases and at J to 5 bases, leaving 7 bases not matched to a gene. This CDR3 has 15 amino acids. Looked up from germline, CDR1 is SEHNR and CDR2 is FQNEAQ (reference sequence). The CDR3 spells CASSSGTGARTEAFF. The CDR3 nucleotides are TGTGCCAGCAGCTCTGGGACAGGGGCGAGGACTGAAGCTTTCTTT.

V gene TRBV29-1 combines with J gene TRBJ2-1, with 8 bases aligning to TRBD1. Germline-derived CDR1 and CDR2 are SQVTM and ANQGSEA. V lost 7 bases and J lost 7; bases outside the gene matches: 3. This CDR3 comprises 11 residues. As DNA, the CDR3 is TGCAGCGGGCAGGGGGCGAATGAGCAGTTCTTC. Translating gives CSGQGANEQFF.

This clonotype has a handful of counts. The V call is TRBV5-5, the J call TRBJ2-1, with 7 bases matching TRBD2. The CDR3 is made up of 14 amino acids. The germline CDR1 and CDR2 sequences are SGHKS and YYEKEE (reference sequence). The J segment lost 6 bases and the V segment lost 6 bases, leaving 9 bases of the junction unmatched. CDR3 sequence: CASTRGEGINEQFF. The CDR3 DNA follows: TGTGCCAGCACCCGTGGGGAGGGAATCAATGAGCAGTTCTTC.

The chain recombines TRBV20-1 with TRBJ1-1; D unresolved. The CDR3 totals 14 residues. Deletions cut 6 bases from V and 2 bases from J, with 16 bases between. CDR1 DFQATT and CDR2 SNEGSKA come from the germline V gene (reference sequence). CDR3 residues: CSAKRPGTNTEAFF. DNA of the CDR3: TGCAGTGCCAAGAGGCCGGGCACTAACACTGAAGCTTTCTTT.

The sample holds many counts of this clonotype. The rearrangement uses TRBV29-1 and TRBJ2-5, with TRBD1 as a possible D gene (5 bases). The CDR3 has 13 residues. Germline values: CDR1 SQVTM, CDR2 ANQGSEA. V was cut by 4 bases and J by 1 base, with 10 bases left in between. The CDR3 DNA follows: TGCAGCGTTGGAAGACAGTCCCAAGAGACCCAGTACTTC. It is translated as CSVGRQSQETQYF.

This clonotype was seen only a few times. The chain employs TRBV10-2 and TRBJ1-4; 9 positions agree with TRBD1. The germline V gene encodes CDR1 WSHSY and CDR2 SAAADI. V lost 2 bases, J lost 7 bases, and 5 bases stayed unmatched. This CDR3 has 15 amino acids. The CDR3: CASSESDRGGEKLFF. CDR3 in DNA: TGCGCCAGCAGTGAGAGCGACAGGGGGGGTGAAAAACTGTTTTTT.

V usage is TRBV5-6 and J usage is TRBJ1-5; D call uncertain. The CDR3 loop spans 15 amino acids. Trimming stripped 4 bases from V and 5 bases from J, with 16 bases between. Germline CDR1 SGHDT, CDR2 YYEEEE. This CDR3 reads CASSLGPGFDQPQHF. DNA of the CDR3: TGTGCCAGCAGCCTAGGCCCGGGTTTTGATCAGCCCCAGCATTTT.

In its sample, this clonotype was seen a few times. J is TRBJ2-1 and V is TRBV4-2; D may be TRBD1 (5 bases). Trimming pared 0 bases from V and 0 bases from J, leaving 6 bases between. This CDR3 is built from 15 residues. Per germline, CDR1 LGHNA and CDR2 YNFKEQ. CDR3 sequence: CASSQEQDSYNEQFF. The CDR3 DNA sequence: TGTGCCAGCAGCCAAGAACAGGACTCCTACAATGAGCAGTTCTTC.

The chain uses TRBV6-5 and TRBJ2-7, with D perhaps matching TRBD1 (6 bases). Germline CDR1 reads MNHEY; CDR2 reads SVGAGI. This CDR3 has 14 amino acids. V lost 0 bases to trimming and J lost 3 bases, with 9 bases between them. CDR3 sequence (DNA): TGTGCCAGCAGTTACTCTACAGGGATCTACGAGCAGTACTTC. Translated, it gives CASSYSTGIYEQYF.

This chain links TRBV7-2 with TRBJ2-7, with a possible D match to TRBD1 (5 bases). Trimming took off 4 bases at V and 8 bases at J, with 12 bases between the two ends. This CDR3 has 12 residues. Germline V gene data show CDR1 as SGHTA and CDR2 as FQGNSA. The CDR3 here is CASSYFTGKQYF. In DNA form, the CDR3 reads TGTGCCAGCAGCTATTTTACAGGCAAGCAGTACTTC.

The chain couples TRBV6-1 to TRBJ2-7, with D hard to call. The V end was cut by 1 base, the J end by 2 bases, with 12 bases between. The CDR3 extends over 15 amino acids. Germline V lookup: CDR1 MNHNS, CDR2 SASEGT. The CDR3 reads CASSEGSWLAYEQYV. The CDR3 DNA is TGTGCCAGCAGTGAAGGGTCGTGGCTAGCCTACGAGCAGTACGTC.

At least ten counts were recorded for this clonotype. V gene TRBV27 combines with J gene TRBJ2-1, with 13 bases matching TRBD2. The CDR3 runs 15 residues. V trimming: 4 bases; J trimming: 7 bases; junction bases outside the gene matches: 4. Per the germline V gene, CDR1 is MNHEY and CDR2 is SMNVEV (reference sequence). CDR3 in amino acids: CASSSRTSGSNEQFF. The CDR3 DNA reads TGTGCCAGCAGTTCCCGGACTAGCGGGAGTAATGAGCAGTTCTTC.

A few counts support this clonotype. The rearrangement uses TRBV29-1 and TRBJ2-3, with TRBD2 matching over 16 bases. Germline CDR1 reads SQVTM; CDR2 reads ANQGSEA. There are 16 residues in the CDR3. The ends lost 6 bases at V and 6 bases at J; junction bases unmatched: 9. The CDR3, as DNA: TGCAGCGTCGCCGGGACTAGCGGGGGGGGTCGGGATACGCAGTATTTT. This gives the protein CSVAGTSGGGRDTQYF.

Concerning this clonotype: Relative to the germline gene, one junction end is altered; a read error may explain this. The V and J genes are TRBV7-7 and TRBJ2-7; no clear D. This CDR3 has 13 residues. Germline CDR1 reads SSHAT; CDR2 reads FNYEAQ (reference sequence). DNA for the CDR3: TGTGCTAGCAGCTTAAATAGTTTAGACGAGCAGTACTTC. This encodes CASSLNSLDEQYF.

This chain connects TRBV5-1 to TRBJ2-1, with TRBD2 as a possible D gene (5 bases). The CDR3 is made up of 13 amino acids. Trimming shortened V by 0 bases and J by 5 bases, and 6 bases separated the two germline ends. Germline V gene sequence: CDR1 SGHRS, CDR2 YFSETQ. CDR3 loop: CASSLGLHNEQFF. In DNA, the CDR3 is TGCGCCAGCAGCTTGGGACTACACAATGAGCAGTTCTTC. Full variable domain (missing parts from reference TRBV5-1 and TRBJ2-1): KAGVTQTPRYLIKTRGQQVTLSCSPISGHRSVSWYQQTPGQGLQFLFEYFSETQRNKGNFPGRFSGRQFSNSRSEMNVSTLELGDSALYLCASSLGLHNEQFFGPGTRLTVL.

This clonotype was seen a few times. The chain couples TRBV5-1 to TRBJ2-1, with TRBD2 matching 7 bases. Germline V gives CDR1 SGHRS, CDR2 YFSETQ. The CDR3 extends over 15 amino acids. The V gene end was trimmed by 2 bases and the J gene end by 0 bases; junction bases not matched to a gene: 2. As DNA, the CDR3 is TGCGCCAGCAGCTTTGGGGGGGACTCCTACAATGAGCAGTTCTTC. Encoded protein: CASSFGGDSYNEQFF.

The chain uses TRBV6-5 and TRBJ2-7; D possibly uses TRBD1 or TRBD2 (6 bases each). Germline V gene sequence: CDR1 MNHEY, CDR2 SVGAGI. Trimming took off 2 bases at V and 6 bases at J, with 11 bases between the two ends. The CDR3 loop spans 13 amino acids. DNA of the CDR3: TGTGCCAGCAGTTACGTACAGGGAGGCGAGCAGTACGTC. Translated, it gives CASSYVQGGEQYV.